These 9 T cell receptor beta chains were all obtained from the same sample, sequenced in a study of cytomegalovirus exposure and HLA in healthy donors. The PCR employed 60 Vbeta primers together with 13 Jbeta primers. Using immunoSEQ multiplex PCR, the repertoire was profiled, and TCRdb retains in-frame clones only, with some absent. Here the sample spans about 130,000 clones, roughly a sixth being singletons. Sequencing was done on a sample of PBMCs. Receptor source: a female donor in good health and CMV-seropositive.

This chain connects TRBV14 to TRBJ1-1; D ambiguous. Germline CDR1 is SGHDN and CDR2 is FVKESK. Trimming pared 0 bases from V and 7 bases from J, leaving 9 bases between. The CDR3 contains 13 residues. The CDR3 DNA sequence: TGTGCCAGCAGCCAAGAGATAGATCTTGAAGCTTTCTTT. This codes for CASSQEIDLEAFF.

This clone was observed a few times. This rearrangement joins TRBV7-6 to TRBJ2-1; 9 bases map to TRBD2. The CDR3 length is 15 residues. CDR1 is SGHVS and CDR2 is FNYEAQ in the germline V gene. The junction had 4 bases not matched to a gene; V was cut back by 1 base and J by 6 bases. The CDR3 is CASSLGAGGRNEQFF. The CDR3 region has the DNA TGTGCCAGCAGCTTAGGGGCGGGGGGGCGCAATGAGCAGTTCTTC.

This clone occurred a few times. The rearrangement uses TRBV5-1 and TRBJ2-7, with 7 bases identical to TRBD1. The germline V gene encodes CDR1 SGHRS and CDR2 YFSETQ. The CDR3 length is 15 residues. Unmatched junction bases numbered 14, after V lost 4 bases and J lost 7 bases. The CDR3 spells CASSPDATGLGEQYF. The CDR3 DNA sequence: TGCGCCAGCAGCCCGGATGCGACAGGGTTGGGGGAGCAGTACTTC.

This clone was counted a few times. This chain joins TRBV9 and TRBJ2-7; D may be TRBD2 (6 bases). The germline V gene has CDR1 SGDLS and CDR2 YYNGEE. The CDR3 extends over 15 amino acids. Trimming took off 0 bases at V and 2 bases at J, with 12 bases between the two ends. Here the CDR3 DNA reads TGTGCCAGCAGCGTAGGCGGAGGGTGGGCCTACGAGCAGTACTTC. This codes for CASSVGGGWAYEQYF.

This clone has more than one count but fewer than ten. The chain combines TRBV28 with TRBJ1-2; unclear D gene. Germline V gives CDR1 MDHEN, CDR2 SYDVKM. The V and J ends lost 2 bases and 2 bases respectively, with 12 bases between them. The CDR3 runs to 15 residues. This chain's CDR3 is CASSLPQVLNYGYTF. As DNA, the CDR3 is TGTGCCAGCAGTTTACCCCAGGTTTTGAACTATGGCTACACCTTC.

V usage is TRBV28 and J usage is TRBJ1-1; D is undetermined. Germline values: CDR1 MDHEN, CDR2 SYDVKM. Deletions cut 5 bases from V and 4 bases from J, with 11 bases between. CDR3 length: 13 residues. The CDR3 loop is CASSLALATEAFF. CDR3 DNA sequence: TGTGCCAGCAGTCTAGCCCTGGCCACTGAAGCTTTCTTT.

The chain links TRBV9 to TRBJ2-3; TRBD1 agrees at 8 bases. CDR1 SGDLS and CDR2 YYNGEE come from the germline V gene. The CDR3 contains 16 residues. V was pared by 4 bases and J by 0 bases, with 7 bases of the junction left unmatched. In DNA, the CDR3 is TGTGCCAGCAGCATCGGGACAGGAGATAGCACAGATACGCAGTATTTT. Its protein is CASSIGTGDSTDTQYF.

CDR3 coding DNA: TGTGCCAGCAGCTTCCCGCTCCTAAACACTGAAGCTTTCTTT. Amino acid sequence: CASSFPLLNTEAFF. The J gene is TRBJ1-1, the V gene TRBV7-9; D is undetermined. The germline CDR1 and CDR2 sequences are SEHNR and FQNEAQ (reference sequence). The CDR3 is made up of 14 amino acids. V lost 3 bases and J 2 bases, leaving 10 bases between the germline ends.

The gene calls are TRBV6-1 and TRBJ2-7; TRBD2 matches 10 bases. CDR1 and CDR2 (germline): MNHNS, SASEGT. After removal of 4 bases from V and 3 bases from J, the junction contained 9 bases not matched to a gene. This CDR3 spans 16 amino acids. As DNA, the CDR3 is TGTGCCAGCAGTGGATCTAGCGGGAGTATAGTCTACGAGCAGTACTTC. Translated: CASSGSSGSIVYEQYF.